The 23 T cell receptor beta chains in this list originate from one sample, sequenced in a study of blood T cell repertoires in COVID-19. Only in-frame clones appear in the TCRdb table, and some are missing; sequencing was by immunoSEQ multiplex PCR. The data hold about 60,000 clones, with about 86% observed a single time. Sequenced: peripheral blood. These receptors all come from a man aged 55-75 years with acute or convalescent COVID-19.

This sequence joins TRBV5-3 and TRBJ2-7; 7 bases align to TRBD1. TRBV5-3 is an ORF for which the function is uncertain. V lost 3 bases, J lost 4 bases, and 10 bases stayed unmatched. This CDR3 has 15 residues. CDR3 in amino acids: CARSCESGQSYEQYF. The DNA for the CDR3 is TGTGCCAGAAGCTGTGAGTCGGGACAGTCATACGAGCAGTACTTC.

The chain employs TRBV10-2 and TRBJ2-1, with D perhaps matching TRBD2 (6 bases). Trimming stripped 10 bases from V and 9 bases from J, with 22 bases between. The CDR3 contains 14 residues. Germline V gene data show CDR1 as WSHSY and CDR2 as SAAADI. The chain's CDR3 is CATYPGREVGEQFF. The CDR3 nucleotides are TGCGCCACCTACCCAGGCAGGGAGGTCGGTGAGCAGTTCTTC.

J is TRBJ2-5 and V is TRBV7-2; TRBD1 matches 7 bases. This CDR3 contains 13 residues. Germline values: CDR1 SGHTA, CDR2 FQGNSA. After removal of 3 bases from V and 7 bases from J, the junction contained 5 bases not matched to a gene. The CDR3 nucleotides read TGTGCCAGCAGCTTGGGACAGAGATGGACCCAGTACTTC. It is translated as CASSLGQRWTQYF.

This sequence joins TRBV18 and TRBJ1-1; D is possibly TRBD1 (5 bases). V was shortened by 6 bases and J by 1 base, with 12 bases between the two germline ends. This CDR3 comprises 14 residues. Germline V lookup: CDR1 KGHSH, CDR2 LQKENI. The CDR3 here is CASSQGLKNTEAFF. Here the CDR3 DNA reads TGTGCCAGCTCTCAGGGCCTGAAGAACACTGAAGCTTTCTTT. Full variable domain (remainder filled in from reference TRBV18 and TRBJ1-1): NAGVMQNPRHLVRRRGQEARLRCSPMKGHSHVYWYRQLPEEGLKFMVYLQKENIIDESGMPKERFSAEFPKEGPSILRIQQVVRGDSAAYFCASSQGLKNTEAFFGQGTRLTVV.

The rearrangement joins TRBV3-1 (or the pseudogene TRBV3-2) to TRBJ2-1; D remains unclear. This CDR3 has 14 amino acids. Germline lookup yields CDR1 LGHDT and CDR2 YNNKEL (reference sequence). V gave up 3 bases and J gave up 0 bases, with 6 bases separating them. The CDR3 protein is CASSHRNSYNEQFF. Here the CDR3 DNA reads TGTGCCAGCAGCCACAGAAACTCCTACAATGAGCAGTTCTTC.

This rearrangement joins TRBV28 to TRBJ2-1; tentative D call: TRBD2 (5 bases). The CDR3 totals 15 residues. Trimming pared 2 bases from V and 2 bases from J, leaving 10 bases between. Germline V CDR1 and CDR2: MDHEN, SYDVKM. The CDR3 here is CASSLGGTTYNEQFF. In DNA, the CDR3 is TGTGCCAGCAGTTTAGGAGGAACAACCTACAATGAGCAGTTCTTC.

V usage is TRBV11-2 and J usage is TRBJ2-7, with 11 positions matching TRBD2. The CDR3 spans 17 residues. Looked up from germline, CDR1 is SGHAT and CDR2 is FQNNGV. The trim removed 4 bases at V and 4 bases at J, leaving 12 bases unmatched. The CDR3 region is CASSSRRGTSGRYEQYF. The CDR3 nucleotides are TGTGCCAGCAGCTCGCGACGGGGGACTAGCGGCCGATACGAGCAGTACTTC.

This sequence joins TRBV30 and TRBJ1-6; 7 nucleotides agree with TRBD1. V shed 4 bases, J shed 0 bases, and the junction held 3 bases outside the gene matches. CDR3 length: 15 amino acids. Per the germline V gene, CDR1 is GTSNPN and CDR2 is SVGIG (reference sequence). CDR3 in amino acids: CAWKTGSSYNSPLHF. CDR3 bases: TGTGCCTGGAAGACAGGGAGCTCCTATAATTCACCCCTCCACTTT.

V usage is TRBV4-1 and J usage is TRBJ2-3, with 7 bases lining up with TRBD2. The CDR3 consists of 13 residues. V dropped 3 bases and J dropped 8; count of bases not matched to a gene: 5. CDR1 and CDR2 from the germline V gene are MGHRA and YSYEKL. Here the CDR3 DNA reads TGCGCCAGCAGCCAGGAAACTAGCGCTACGCAGTATTTT. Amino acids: CASSQETSATQYF.

The CDR3 bases are TGTGCCTGGAACGACGAAAGGAGGTGGGATGAAAAACTGTTTTTT. Translated: CAWNDERRWDEKLFF. The gene calls are TRBV30 and TRBJ1-4; D uncertain. The germline V gene has CDR1 GTSNPN and CDR2 SVGIG (reference sequence). This CDR3 is 15 amino acids long. V gave up 4 bases and J gave up 6 bases, with 18 bases separating them.

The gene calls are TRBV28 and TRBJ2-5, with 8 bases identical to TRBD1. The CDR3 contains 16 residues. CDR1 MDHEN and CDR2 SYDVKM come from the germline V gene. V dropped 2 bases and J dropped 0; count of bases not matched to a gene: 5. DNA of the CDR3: TGTGCCAGCAGTTTAAGGACAGGGAGAGACCAAGAGACCCAGTACTTC. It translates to CASSLRTGRDQETQYF.

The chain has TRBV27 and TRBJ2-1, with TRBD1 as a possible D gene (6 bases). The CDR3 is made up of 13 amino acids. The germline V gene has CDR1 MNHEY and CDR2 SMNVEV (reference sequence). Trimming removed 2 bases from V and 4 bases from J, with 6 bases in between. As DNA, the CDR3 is TGTGCCAGCAGTTTAGGACAGTACAATGAGCAGTTCTTC. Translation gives CASSLGQYNEQFF.

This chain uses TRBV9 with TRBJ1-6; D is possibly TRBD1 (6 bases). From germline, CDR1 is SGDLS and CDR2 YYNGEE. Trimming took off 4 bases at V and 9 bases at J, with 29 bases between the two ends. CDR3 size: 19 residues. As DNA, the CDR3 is TGTGCCAGCAGCTTAGGTGGTTGGGGGCGACCCTACGCCCGTTCACCCCTCCACTTT. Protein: CASSLGGWGRPYARSPLHF. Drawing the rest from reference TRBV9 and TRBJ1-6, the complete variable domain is DSGVTQTPKHLITATGQRVTLRCSPRSGDLSVYWYQQSLDQGLQFLIQYYNGEERAKGNILERFSAQQFPDLHSELNLSSLELGDSALYFCASSLGGWGRPYARSPLHFGNGTRLTVT.

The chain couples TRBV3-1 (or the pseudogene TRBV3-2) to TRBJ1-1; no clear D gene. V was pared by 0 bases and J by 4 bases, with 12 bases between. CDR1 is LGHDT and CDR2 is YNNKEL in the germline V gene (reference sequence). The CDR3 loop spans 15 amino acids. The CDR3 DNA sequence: TGTGCCAGCAGCCAAGAAGGAGGCTTCGTCACTGAAGCTTTCTTT. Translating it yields CASSQEGGFVTEAFF.

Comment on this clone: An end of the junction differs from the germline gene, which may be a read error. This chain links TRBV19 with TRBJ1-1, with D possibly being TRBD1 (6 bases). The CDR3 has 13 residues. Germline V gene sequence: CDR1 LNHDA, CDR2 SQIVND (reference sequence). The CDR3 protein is CASSIGGGTEAFF. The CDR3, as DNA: TGTGCCAGTAGCATAGGGGGGGGGACTGAAGCTTTCTTT.

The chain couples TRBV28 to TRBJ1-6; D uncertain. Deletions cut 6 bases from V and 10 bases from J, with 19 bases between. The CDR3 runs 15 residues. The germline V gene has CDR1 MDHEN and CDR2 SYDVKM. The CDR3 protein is CASSLLRRGVSPLHF. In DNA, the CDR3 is TGTGCCAGCAGCCTCCTTCGGCGGGGAGTATCACCCCTCCACTTT. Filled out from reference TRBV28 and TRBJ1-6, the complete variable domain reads DVKVTQSSRYLVKRTGEKVFLECVQDMDHENMFWYRQDPGLGLRLIYFSYDVKMKEKGDIPEGYSVSREKKERFSLILESASTNQTSMYLCASSLLRRGVSPLHFGNGTRLTVT.

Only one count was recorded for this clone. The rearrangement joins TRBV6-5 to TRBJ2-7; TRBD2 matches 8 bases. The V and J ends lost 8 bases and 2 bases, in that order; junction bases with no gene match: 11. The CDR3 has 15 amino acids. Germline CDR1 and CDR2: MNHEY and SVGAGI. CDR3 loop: CASVVYAGGPYEQYF. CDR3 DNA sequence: TGTGCCAGCGTTGTTTATGCGGGAGGACCCTACGAGCAGTACTTC.

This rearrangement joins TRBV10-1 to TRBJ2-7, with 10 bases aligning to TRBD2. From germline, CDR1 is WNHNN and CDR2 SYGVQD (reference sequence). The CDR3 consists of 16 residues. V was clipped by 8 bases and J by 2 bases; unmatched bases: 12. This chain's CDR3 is CASPPQTSGCPYEQYF. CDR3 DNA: TGCGCCAGCCCCCCCCAGACTAGCGGGTGCCCCTACGAGCAGTACTTC.

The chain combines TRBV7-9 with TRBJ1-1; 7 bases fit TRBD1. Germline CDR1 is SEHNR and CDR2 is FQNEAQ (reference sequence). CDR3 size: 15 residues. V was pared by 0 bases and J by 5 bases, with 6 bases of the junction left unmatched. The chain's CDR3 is CASSLASGGRTEAFF. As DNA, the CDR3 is TGTGCCAGCAGCTTAGCGTCAGGGGGAAGAACTGAAGCTTTCTTT.

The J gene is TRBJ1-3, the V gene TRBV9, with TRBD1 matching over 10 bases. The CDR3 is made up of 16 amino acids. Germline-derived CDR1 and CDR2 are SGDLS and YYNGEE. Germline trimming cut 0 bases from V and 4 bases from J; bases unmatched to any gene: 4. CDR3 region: CASSVGQGALGNTIYF. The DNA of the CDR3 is TGTGCCAGCAGCGTAGGACAGGGGGCACTCGGAAACACCATATATTTT.

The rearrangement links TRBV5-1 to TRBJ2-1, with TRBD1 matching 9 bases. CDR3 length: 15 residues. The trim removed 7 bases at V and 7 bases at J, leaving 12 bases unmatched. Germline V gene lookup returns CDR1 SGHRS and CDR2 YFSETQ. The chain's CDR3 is CASAQGTGKSNEQFF. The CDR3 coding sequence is TGCGCCAGCGCTCAGGGGACAGGGAAGTCGAATGAGCAGTTCTTC.

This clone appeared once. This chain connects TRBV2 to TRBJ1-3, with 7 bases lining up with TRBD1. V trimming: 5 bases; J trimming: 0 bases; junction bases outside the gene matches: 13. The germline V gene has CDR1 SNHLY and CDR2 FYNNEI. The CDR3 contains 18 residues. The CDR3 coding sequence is TGTGCCAGCAGTCGGGACAGTGGAGCCGGAATCTCTGGAAACACCATATATTTT. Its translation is CASSRDSGAGISGNTIYF.

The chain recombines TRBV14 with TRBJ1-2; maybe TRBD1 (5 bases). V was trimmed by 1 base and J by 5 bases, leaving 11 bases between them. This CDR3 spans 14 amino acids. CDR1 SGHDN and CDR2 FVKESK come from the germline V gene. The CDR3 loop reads CASSQAGAGYGYTF. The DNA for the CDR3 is TGTGCCAGCAGCCAAGCCGGGGCGGGGTATGGCTACACCTTC.